This T cell receptor (beta chain) was retrieved from a study of T cell changes during pregnancy in multiple sclerosis. TCRdb's table, derived via immunoSEQ multiplex PCR, lists solely in-frame clones and lacks some. The table shows 45,000 to 65,000 clones, with around 94% occurring only once. CDR1 MNHEY and CDR2 SMNVEV come from the germline V gene (reference sequence). Trimming stripped 5 bases from V and 3 bases from J, with 17 bases between. This CDR3 has 15 amino acids. Sequenced material: CD8+ T cells from peripheral blood mononuclear cells, taken in the third trimester of pregnancy. This rearrangement joins TRBV27 to TRBJ2-7; the D gene is possibly TRBD2 (6 bases). The origin of this receptor is a female donor with multiple sclerosis, enrolled in a pregnancy study. The CDR3 nucleotides read TGTGCCAGCAGTGGGGCCGGGACTCGCAACTACGAGCAGTACTTC. As protein: CASSGAGTRNYEQYF.